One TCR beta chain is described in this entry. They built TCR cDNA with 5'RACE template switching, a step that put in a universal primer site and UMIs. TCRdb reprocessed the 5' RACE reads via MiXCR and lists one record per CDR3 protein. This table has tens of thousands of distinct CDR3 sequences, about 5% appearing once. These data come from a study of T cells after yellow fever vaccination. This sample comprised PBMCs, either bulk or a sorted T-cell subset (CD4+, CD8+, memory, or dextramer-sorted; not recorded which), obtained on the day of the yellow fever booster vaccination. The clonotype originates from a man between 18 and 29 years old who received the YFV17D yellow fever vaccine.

In nucleotides, the CDR3 is TGTGCCAGCAGCCAAGGACTTGGACAGGCAGAAGAGACCCAGTACTTC. Residues: CASSQGLGQAEETQYF. The chain carries TRBV4-2 and TRBJ2-5; 7 nucleotides match TRBD1. Germline CDR1 is LGHNA and CDR2 is YNFKEQ. This CDR3 spans 16 amino acids. V lost 1 base, J lost 3 bases, and 8 bases stayed unmatched.